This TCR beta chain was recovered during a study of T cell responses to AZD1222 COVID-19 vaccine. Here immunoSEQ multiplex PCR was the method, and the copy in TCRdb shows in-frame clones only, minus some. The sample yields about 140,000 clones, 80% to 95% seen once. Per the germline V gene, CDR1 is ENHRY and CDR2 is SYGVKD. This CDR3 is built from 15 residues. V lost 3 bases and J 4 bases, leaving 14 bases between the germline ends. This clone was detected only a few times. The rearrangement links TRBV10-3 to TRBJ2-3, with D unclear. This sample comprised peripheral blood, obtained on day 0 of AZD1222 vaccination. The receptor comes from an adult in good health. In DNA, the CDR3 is TGTGCCATCAGTGATTCATCGGCCGGGCCAGATACGCAGTATTTT. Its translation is CAISDSSAGPDTQYF.